This TCR beta chain was captured in a study of T cell responses to AZD1222 COVID-19 vaccine. Study-level results: Spike-specific TCR breadth and depth grew following two AZD1222 doses.

In regard to this clone: Its cognate antigen is unknown.

The V end was cut by 0 bases, the J end by 5 bases, with 13 bases between. Germline loops: CDR1 SGHDN, CDR2 FVKESK. The CDR3 runs 15 residues. Sequencing was performed with immunoSEQ multiplex PCR; in TCRdb, only in-frame clones are kept and a portion is missing. The sample has about 160,000 clones, more than 75% seen once. This receptor was obtained from an adult who received the AZD1222 COVID-19 vaccine. The chain carries TRBV14 and TRBJ2-5; D is unclear. The sample in question was peripheral blood, obtained 28 days after the second AZD1222 dose. CDR3 in DNA: TGTGCCAGCAGCCAAGATCCCATCCAGTGGGAGACCCAGTACTTC. The encoded protein is CASSQDPIQWETQYF.